A few counts support the clone carrying this TCR beta chain. Its antigen is currently unknown. These data originate in a study of shared clonotypes between healthy human individuals. Study details: The composition of the donors was two women and a few men aged 18 to 49.

Splitting of each subset's genomic DNA was done evenly across several immunoSEQ plates. TCRdb keeps only in-frame clones here, not all; method: immunoSEQ multiplex PCR. The top ten clones hold approximately 1.1% of a sample with some 1,400,000 clones, roughly 96% of them seen once. Notes on the study in general: Non-shared clonotypes showed lower generation probabilities than clonotypes common to all four donors.

CDR1 and CDR2 from the germline V gene are SGHDT and YYEEEE. CDR3 length equals 13 residues. V dropped 1 base and J dropped 8; count of bases not matched to a gene: 4. Everyone who donated was a Caucasian adult who lived in Nashville, Tennessee. The chain uses TRBV5-6 and TRBJ1-1, with 8 nucleotides matching TRBD1. The clonotype originates from a man aged 25-45 years in good health. The source material was naive CD4+ T cells sorted from blood. Subset defined: CD45RA+ positively selected. The CDR3 bases are TGTGCCAGCAGCTTGATGAGGACAGGGGAAGCTTTCTTT. Encoded protein: CASSLMRTGEAFF.